A selection of T cell receptor beta chains follows, all from one sample in a study of T cell responses to AZD1222 COVID-19 vaccine. Measured with immunoSEQ multiplex PCR; TCRdb has only the in-frame clones, and not every one. This sample yields over 100,000 clones, of which around nine tenths are seen a single time; around 3.5% belongs to the top ten. The input for sequencing was peripheral blood, taken on day 0 of AZD1222 vaccination. The receptors here all came from an adult in good health. Each CDR3 is given with its conserved first and last residue. The D gene is left open where the match is weak. Where a row states a size, it is once, few, many or the class of an expanded clone; other rows omit it.

abundance	v_gene	d_gene	j_gene	len	CDR3aa	CDR3nt
NA	TRBV12-3/TRBV12-4	TRBD1	TRBJ1-2	13	CASSWDGTGDYTF	TGTGCCAGCAGTTGGGACGGGACAGGGGACTACACCTTC
few	TRBV5-6	NA	TRBJ2-5	15	CASSLAGRGQETQYF	TGTGCCAGCAGCTTAGCGGGCAGGGGGCAAGAGACCCAGTACTTC
NA	TRBV6-5	NA	TRBJ1-4	14	CASSYQLGGEKLFF	TGTGCCAGCAGTTATCAGCTAGGGGGTGAAAAACTGTTTTTT
NA	TRBV3-1/TRBV3-2	NA	TRBJ1-1	15	CASSQGGRLNTEAFF	TGTGCCAGCAGCCAAGGAGGACGACTGAACACTGAAGCTTTCTTT
NA	TRBV6-4	NA	TRBJ1-2	16	CASSDSRGTQNYGYTF	TGTGCCAGCAGTGACTCGAGAGGAACGCAGAACTATGGCTACACCTTC
many	TRBV9	TRBD2	TRBJ2-1	15	CASSDTSGGYNEQFF	TGTGCCAGCAGCGATACTAGCGGGGGTTACAATGAGCAGTTCTTC
once	TRBV12-3/TRBV12-4	NA	TRBJ2-7	12	CASSRRGDEQYF	TGTGCCAGCAGTCGCAGAGGGGACGAGCAGTACTTC
NA	TRBV4-3	NA	TRBJ1-2	14	CASSQRGRGAGYTF	TGCGCCAGCAGCCAAAGGGGGAGGGGCGCTGGCTACACCTTC
NA	TRBV6-5	NA	TRBJ2-2	13	CASRETNTGELFF	TGTGCCAGCAGGGAGACTAACACCGGGGAGCTGTTTTTT
NA	TRBV10-3	NA	TRBJ1-5	12	CAISAENQPQHF	TGTGCCATCAGTGCTGAAAATCAGCCCCAGCATTTT
NA	TRBV3-1/TRBV3-2	NA	TRBJ2-2	14	CASSHGGNTGELFF	TGTGCCAGCAGCCATGGGGGTAACACCGGGGAGCTGTTTTTT
once	TRBV5-6	NA	TRBJ1-1	16	CASSLARQRRNTEAFF	TGTGCCAGCAGCTTGGCGAGACAGCGCAGGAACACTGAAGCTTTCTTT
NA	TRBV9	TRBD1	TRBJ2-4	15	CASSVRGQGANIQYF	TGTGCCAGCAGCGTACGGGGACAGGGGGCGAACATTCAGTACTTC
NA	TRBV7-2	TRBD1	TRBJ1-1	13	CASSELTGAEAFF	TGTGCCAGCAGCGAACTGACAGGGGCTGAAGCTTTCTTT
once	TRBV19	NA	TRBJ1-5	12	CASSIDWRPQHF	TGTGCCAGTAGTATAGACTGGCGACCCCAGCATTTT
NA	TRBV11-2	NA	TRBJ1-1	14	CASSFGGTGTEAFF	TGTGCCAGCAGCTTCGGGGGTACCGGCACTGAAGCTTTCTTT
NA	TRBV18	NA	TRBJ1-4	18	CASSPGPEGMKGMRKLFF	TGTGCCAGCTCACCCGGACCTGAGGGCATGAAGGGAATGAGGAAACTGTTTTTT
NA	TRBV6-5	TRBD1	TRBJ2-6	14	CASSTGAGANVLTF	TGTGCCAGCAGTACAGGGGCTGGGGCCAACGTCCTGACTTTC
NA	TRBV10-3	NA	TRBJ1-5	13	CAISETFNQPQHF	TGTGCCATCAGTGAGACGTTCAATCAGCCCCAGCATTTT
NA	TRBV5-5	TRBD1	TRBJ2-7	17	CASSLAFGTGASYEQYF	TGTGCCAGCAGCTTGGCCTTCGGGACAGGGGCTTCCTACGAGCAGTACTTC
NA	TRBV9	NA	TRBJ2-2	16	CASSVVGQSHTGELFF	TGTGCCAGCAGCGTAGTAGGGCAGAGCCACACCGGGGAGCTGTTTTTT
NA	TRBV7-2	NA	TRBJ2-7	17	CASSLNFPAPTSYEQYF	TGTGCCAGCAGTTTGAATTTTCCGGCCCCCACCTCCTACGAGCAGTACTTC
once	TRBV3-1/TRBV3-2	TRBD1	TRBJ1-1	14	CASSQWAGDSEAFF	TGTGCCAGCAGCCAATGGGCTGGGGACAGCGAAGCTTTCTTT
NA	TRBV4-1	NA	TRBJ2-7	14	CASTNAGPFYEQYF	TGCGCCAGCACGAATGCGGGGCCTTTCTACGAGCAGTACTTC
NA	TRBV6-5	TRBD1	TRBJ1-6	15	CASSYSNRGSSPLHF	TGTGCCAGCAGTTACTCGAACAGGGGCAGCTCACCCCTCCACTTT
NA	TRBV18	NA	TRBJ1-1	15	CASSPLVSGFTEAFF	TGTGCCAGCTCACCACTAGTTTCCGGGTTCACTGAAGCTTTCTTT
NA	TRBV10-3	TRBD1	TRBJ2-7	15	CAISESRGHSYEQYF	TGTGCCATCAGTGAGTCTAGGGGGCACTCCTACGAGCAGTACTTC
NA	TRBV9	TRBD1	TRBJ1-2	15	CASSVSIGGNYGYTF	TGTGCCAGCAGCGTATCTATAGGGGGCAACTATGGCTACACCTTC
few	TRBV14	NA	TRBJ2-7	16	CASSQGVRPSDYEQYF	TGTGCCAGCAGCCAAGGGGTCCGACCAAGCGACTACGAGCAGTACTTC
NA	TRBV20-1	NA	TRBJ2-3	11	CSAGYTDTQYF	TGCAGTGCGGGGTACACAGATACGCAGTATTTT
NA	TRBV7-9	NA	TRBJ1-1	14	CASSLDKGGSEAFF	TGTGCCAGCAGCTTAGATAAGGGGGGATCTGAAGCTTTCTTT
NA	TRBV20-1	NA	TRBJ1-1	12	CSASRENTEAFF	TGCAGTGCTAGTCGGGAGAACACTGAAGCTTTCTTT
NA	TRBV21-1	NA	TRBJ1-1	20	CASSKPPTSSSGVMNTEAFF	TGTGCCAGCAGCAAACCGCCTACGTCCTCTTCAGGGGTGATGAACACTGAAGCTTTCTTT
NA	TRBV7-3	NA	TRBJ2-2	17	CASSRNVGGPNTGELFF	TGTGCCAGCAGCCGAAACGTAGGGGGGCCGAACACCGGGGAGCTGTTTTTT
NA	TRBV19	TRBD1	TRBJ1-4	15	CASSSGQGRGEKLFF	TGTGCCAGTAGTTCAGGACAGGGGCGAGGTGAAAAACTGTTTTTT
many	TRBV5-5	NA	TRBJ2-1	16	CASSLPLPGEGDEQFF	TGTGCCAGCAGCCTGCCGTTACCCGGGGAAGGGGATGAGCAGTTCTTC
NA	TRBV6-5	NA	TRBJ2-1	14	CASSLRQVKSEQFF	TGTGCCAGCAGTCTAAGACAGGTCAAGAGTGAGCAGTTCTTC
NA	TRBV24-1	TRBD1	TRBJ1-1	17	CATSDLFPTGGSTEAFF	TGTGCCACCAGTGATTTATTCCCTACAGGGGGGAGCACTGAAGCTTTCTTT
NA	TRBV7-6	NA	TRBJ2-7	16	CASSIRQDPPSFEQYF	TGTGCCAGCAGCATAAGACAGGACCCACCATCCTTCGAGCAGTACTTC
NA	TRBV27	NA	TRBJ1-2	15	CASSLSGKGNYGYTF	TGTGCCAGCAGTTTGAGTGGGAAGGGGAACTATGGCTACACCTTC
NA	TRBV2	NA	TRBJ2-2	14	CASSDRLDVGELFF	TGTGCCAGCAGTGATCGGTTAGACGTCGGGGAGCTGTTTTTT
NA	TRBV19	TRBD1	TRBJ1-5	14	CASTWTGYNQPQHF	TGTGCCAGTACCTGGACAGGCTACAATCAGCCCCAGCATTTT